This T cell receptor (beta chain) was sequenced for a study of spatial heterogeneity in lung cancer. Study in general: A module score for T cells, taken from matched bulk RNA-seq, correlated strongly with TCR transcript counts in tumor regions. Overall study findings and caveats: How many expanded intratumoral alpha and beta TCRs were present tracked the tumor mutation count, which was a count of nonsynonymous mutations.

MiXCR, applied by TCRdb to the 5' RACE reads, yields one record per CDR3 protein. The sample gives about 9,800 distinct CDR3 sequences, 6% to 7% of which show up once; roughly 9.1% is in the top ten. Time point defined: sample taken at primary tumor resection. There were some 70 donors, all of them untreated patients with early-stage non-small cell lung cancer. Whole RNA, isolated from tumor, nontumor lung or frozen PBMC, was sequenced without prior sorting. This clonotype occurred many times. Its antigen is not identified. CDR1 and CDR2 (germline): MNHEY, SVGAGI. With V trimmed by 2 bases and J by 7 bases, 10 bases remained unmatched. The CDR3 has 16 residues.

The J gene is TRBJ2-2, the V gene TRBV6-5; the match to TRBD1 covers 7 bases. The sequences come from lung tumor tissue, collected at surgery. The receptor's source is a male donor with early-stage non-small cell lung cancer. CDR3: CASSYEQGIRGGELFF. CDR3 in DNA: TGTGCCAGCAGTTACGAACAGGGGATCAGGGGCGGGGAGCTGTTTTTT.